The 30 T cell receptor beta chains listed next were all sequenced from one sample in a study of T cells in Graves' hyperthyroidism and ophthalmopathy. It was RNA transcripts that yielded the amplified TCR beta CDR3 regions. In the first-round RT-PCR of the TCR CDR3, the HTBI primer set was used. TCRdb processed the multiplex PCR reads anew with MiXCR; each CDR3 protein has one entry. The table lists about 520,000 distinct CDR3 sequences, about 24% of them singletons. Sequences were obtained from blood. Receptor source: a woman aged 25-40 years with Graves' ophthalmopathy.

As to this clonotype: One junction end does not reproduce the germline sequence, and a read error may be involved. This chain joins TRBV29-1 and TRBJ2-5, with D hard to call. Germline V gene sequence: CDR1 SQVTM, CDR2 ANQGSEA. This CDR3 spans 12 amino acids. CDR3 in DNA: TGCAGCGTTGAACTTAATGAAGAGGCCCAGTACTTC. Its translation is CSVELNEEAQYF.

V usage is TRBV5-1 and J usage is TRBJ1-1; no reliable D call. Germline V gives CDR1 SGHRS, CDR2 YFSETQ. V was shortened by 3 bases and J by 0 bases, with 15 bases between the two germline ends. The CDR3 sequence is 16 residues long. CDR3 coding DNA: TGCGCCAGCAGCTCTGGGCGGAAAGAGATGAACACTGAAGCTTTCTTT. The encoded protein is CASSSGRKEMNTEAFF.

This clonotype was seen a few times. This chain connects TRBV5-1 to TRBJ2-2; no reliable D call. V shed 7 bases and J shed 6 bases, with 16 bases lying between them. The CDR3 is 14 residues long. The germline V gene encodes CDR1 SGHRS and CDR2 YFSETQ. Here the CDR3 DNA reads TGCGCCAGCGGAGCAGGCCCCGACGCCGGGGAGCTGTTTTTT. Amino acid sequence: CASGAGPDAGELFF. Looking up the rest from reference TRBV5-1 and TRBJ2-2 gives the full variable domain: KAGVTQTPRYLIKTRGQQVTLSCSPISGHRSVSWYQQTPGQGLQFLFEYFSETQRNKGNFPGRFSGRQFSNSRSEMNVSTLELGDSALYLCASGAGPDAGELFFGEGSRLTVL.

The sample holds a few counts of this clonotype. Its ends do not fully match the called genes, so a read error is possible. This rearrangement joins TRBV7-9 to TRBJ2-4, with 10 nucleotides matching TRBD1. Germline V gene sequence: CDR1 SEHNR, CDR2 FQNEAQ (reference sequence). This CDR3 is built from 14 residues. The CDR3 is CASSPAGQGYIKYF. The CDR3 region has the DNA TGTGCCAGCAGCCCCGCGGGACAGGGGTACATTAAGTACTTC.

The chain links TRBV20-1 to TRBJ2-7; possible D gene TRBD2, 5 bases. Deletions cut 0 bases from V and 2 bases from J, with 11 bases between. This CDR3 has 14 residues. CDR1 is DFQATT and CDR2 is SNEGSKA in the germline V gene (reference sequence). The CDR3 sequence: CSAREDKRTYEQYF. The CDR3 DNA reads TGCAGTGCTAGAGAGGATAAGCGGACCTACGAGCAGTACTTC.

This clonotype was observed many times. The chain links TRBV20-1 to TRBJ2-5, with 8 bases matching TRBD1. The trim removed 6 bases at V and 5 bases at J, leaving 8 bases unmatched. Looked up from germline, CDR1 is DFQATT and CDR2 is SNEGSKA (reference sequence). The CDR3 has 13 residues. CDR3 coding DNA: TGCAGTGCCGAGGGACAGGTTGGGGAGACCCAGTACTTC. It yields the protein CSAEGQVGETQYF.

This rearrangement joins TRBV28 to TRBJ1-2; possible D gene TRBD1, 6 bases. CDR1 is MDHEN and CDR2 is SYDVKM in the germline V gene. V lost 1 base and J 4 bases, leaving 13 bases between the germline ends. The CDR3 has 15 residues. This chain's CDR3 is CASSLSRTETYGYTF. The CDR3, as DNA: TGTGCCAGCAGTTTATCCAGGACAGAGACCTATGGCTACACCTTC.

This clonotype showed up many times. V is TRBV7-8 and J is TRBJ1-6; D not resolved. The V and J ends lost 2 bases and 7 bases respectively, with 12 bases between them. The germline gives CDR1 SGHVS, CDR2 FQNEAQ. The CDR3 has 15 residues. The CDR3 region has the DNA TGTGCCAGCAGCTTATATGAAGGCACAAATTCACCCCTCCACTTT. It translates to CASSLYEGTNSPLHF.

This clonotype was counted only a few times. Here the CDR3 DNA reads TGTGCCATCAGTGACCGGGACAGGAAAAGTCTGGACGAGCAGTACTTC. This encodes CAISDRDRKSLDEQYF. The V gene is TRBV10-3, the J gene TRBJ2-7, with 8 nucleotides matching TRBD1. The junction had 12 bases not matched to a gene; V was cut back by 3 bases and J by 5 bases. Germline V CDR1 and CDR2: ENHRY, SYGVKD. CDR3 size: 16 residues.

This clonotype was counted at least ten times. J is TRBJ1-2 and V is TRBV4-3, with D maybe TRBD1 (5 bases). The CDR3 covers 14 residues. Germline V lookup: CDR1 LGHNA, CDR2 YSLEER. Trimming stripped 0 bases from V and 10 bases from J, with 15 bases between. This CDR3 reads CASSQEWGRVDYTF. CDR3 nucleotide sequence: TGCGCCAGCAGCCAAGAGTGGGGCAGGGTTGACTACACCTTC.

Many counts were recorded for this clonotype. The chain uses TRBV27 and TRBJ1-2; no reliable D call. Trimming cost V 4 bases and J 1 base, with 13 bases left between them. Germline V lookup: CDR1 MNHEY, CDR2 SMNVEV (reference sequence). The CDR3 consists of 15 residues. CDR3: CASSSTKGGNYGYTF. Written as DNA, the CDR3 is TGTGCCAGCAGTTCTACCAAGGGCGGTAACTATGGCTACACCTTC.

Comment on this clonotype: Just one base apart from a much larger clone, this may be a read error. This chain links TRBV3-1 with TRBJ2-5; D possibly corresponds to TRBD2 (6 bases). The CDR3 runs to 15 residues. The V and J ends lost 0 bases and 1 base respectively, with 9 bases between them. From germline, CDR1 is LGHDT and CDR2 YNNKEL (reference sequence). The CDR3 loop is CASSQDLGGQETQYF. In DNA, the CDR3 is TGTGCCAGCAGCCAAGATCTGGGAGGCCAAGAGACCCAGTACTTC.

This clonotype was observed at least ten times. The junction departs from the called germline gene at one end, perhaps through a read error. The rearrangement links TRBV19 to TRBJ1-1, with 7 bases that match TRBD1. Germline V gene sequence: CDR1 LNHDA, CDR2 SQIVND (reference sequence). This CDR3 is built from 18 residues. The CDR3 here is CASTREQGMVGMNTETFF. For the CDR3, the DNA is TGTGCCAGTACACGAGAACAGGGGATGGTAGGGATGAACACTGAAACTTTCTTT.

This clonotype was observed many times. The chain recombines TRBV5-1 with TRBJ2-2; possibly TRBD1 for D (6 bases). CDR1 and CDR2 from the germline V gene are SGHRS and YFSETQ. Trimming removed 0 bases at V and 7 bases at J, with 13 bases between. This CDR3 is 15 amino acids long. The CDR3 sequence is CASSLAHRVRGELFF. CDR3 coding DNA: TGCGCCAGCAGCTTGGCCCACAGGGTCCGCGGGGAGCTGTTTTTT.

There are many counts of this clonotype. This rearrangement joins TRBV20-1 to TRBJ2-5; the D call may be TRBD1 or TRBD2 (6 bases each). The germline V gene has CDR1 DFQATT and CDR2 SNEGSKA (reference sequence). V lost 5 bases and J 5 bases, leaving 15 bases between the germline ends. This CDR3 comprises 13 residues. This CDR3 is CSAGGGGTETQYF. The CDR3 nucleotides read TGCAGTGCTGGAGGGGGAGGTACGGAGACCCAGTACTTC.

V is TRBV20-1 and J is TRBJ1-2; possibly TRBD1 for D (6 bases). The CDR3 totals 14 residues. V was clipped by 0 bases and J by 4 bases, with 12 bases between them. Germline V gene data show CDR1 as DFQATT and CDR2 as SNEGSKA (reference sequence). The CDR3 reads CSARDEQGAYGYTF. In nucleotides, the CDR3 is TGCAGTGCTAGAGATGAACAGGGTGCCTATGGCTACACCTTC.

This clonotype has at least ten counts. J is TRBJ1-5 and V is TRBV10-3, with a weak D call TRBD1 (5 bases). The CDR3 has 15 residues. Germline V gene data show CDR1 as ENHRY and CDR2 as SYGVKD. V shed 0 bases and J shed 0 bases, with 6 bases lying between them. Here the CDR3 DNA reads TGTGCCATCAGTGAGTCAGGGACTAGCAATCAGCCCCAGCATTTT. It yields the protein CAISESGTSNQPQHF.

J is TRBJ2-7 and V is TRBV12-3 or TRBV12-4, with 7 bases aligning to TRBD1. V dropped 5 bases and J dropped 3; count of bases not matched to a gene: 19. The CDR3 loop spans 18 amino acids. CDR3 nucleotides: TGTGCCAGCAGTCCATCCTCAGACCGGGACAGCGCTAACTACGAGCAGTACTTC. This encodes CASSPSSDRDSANYEQYF.

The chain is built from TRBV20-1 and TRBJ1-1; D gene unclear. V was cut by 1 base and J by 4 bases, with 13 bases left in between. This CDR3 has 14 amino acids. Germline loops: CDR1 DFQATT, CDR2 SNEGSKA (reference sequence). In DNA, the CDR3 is TGCAGTGCTAGAGGTCGGCGGGGAGCCACTGAAGCTTTCTTT. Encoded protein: CSARGRRGATEAFF.

This CDR3 is CASSLSTGSGYTF. The CDR3 DNA reads as TGCGCCAGCAGCTTGAGTACGGGATCGGGCTACACCTTC. The chain is built from TRBV5-1 and TRBJ1-2; D is unclear. Per the germline V gene, CDR1 is SGHRS and CDR2 is YFSETQ. V was cut by 1 base and J by 8 bases, with 12 bases left in between. The CDR3 runs 13 residues.

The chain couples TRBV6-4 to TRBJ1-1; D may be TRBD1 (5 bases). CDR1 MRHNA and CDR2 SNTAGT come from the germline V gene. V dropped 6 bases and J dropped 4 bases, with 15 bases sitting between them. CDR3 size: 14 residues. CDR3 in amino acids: CASRRQYQSTEAFF. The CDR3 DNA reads TGTGCCAGCAGGAGACAGTACCAATCCACTGAAGCTTTCTTT.

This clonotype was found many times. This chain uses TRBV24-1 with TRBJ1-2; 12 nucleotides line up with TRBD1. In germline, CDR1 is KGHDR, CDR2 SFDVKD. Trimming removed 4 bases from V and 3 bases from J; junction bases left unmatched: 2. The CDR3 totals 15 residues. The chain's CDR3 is CATSDGTGGDYGYTF. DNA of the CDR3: TGTGCCACCAGTGACGGGACAGGGGGCGACTATGGCTACACCTTC.

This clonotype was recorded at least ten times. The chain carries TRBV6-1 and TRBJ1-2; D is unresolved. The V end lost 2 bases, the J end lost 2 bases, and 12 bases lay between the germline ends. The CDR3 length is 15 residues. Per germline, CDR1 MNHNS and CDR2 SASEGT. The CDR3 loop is CASSERLTENYGYTF. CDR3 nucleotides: TGTGCCAGCAGTGAACGTTTGACCGAGAACTATGGCTACACCTTC.

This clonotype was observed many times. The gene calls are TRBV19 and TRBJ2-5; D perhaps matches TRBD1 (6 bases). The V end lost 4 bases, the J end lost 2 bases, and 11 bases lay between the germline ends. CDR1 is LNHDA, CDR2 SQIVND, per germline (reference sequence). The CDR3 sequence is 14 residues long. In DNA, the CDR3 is TGTGCCAGTAGTAAGGGGACAAATCAAGAGACCCAGTACTTC. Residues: CASSKGTNQETQYF. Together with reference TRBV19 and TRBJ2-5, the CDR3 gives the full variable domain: DGGITQSPKYLFRKEGQNVTLSCEQNLNHDAMYWYRQDPGQGLRLIYYSQIVNDFQKGDIAEGYSVSREKKESFPLTVTSAQKNPTAFYLCASSKGTNQETQYFGPGTRLLVL.

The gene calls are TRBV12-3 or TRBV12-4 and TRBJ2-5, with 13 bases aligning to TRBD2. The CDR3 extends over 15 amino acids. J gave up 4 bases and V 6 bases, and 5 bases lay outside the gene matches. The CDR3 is CASRGTSGVGETQYF. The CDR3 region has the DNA TGTGCCAGCAGGGGGACTAGCGGGGTCGGAGAGACCCAGTACTTC.

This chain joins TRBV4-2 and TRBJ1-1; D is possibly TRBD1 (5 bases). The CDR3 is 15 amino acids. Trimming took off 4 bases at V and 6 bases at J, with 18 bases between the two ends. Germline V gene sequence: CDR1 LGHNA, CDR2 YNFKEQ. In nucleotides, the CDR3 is TGTGCCAGCAGCCTAGGTGGGGGAACTGACCCTGAAGCTTTCTTT. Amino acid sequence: CASSLGGGTDPEAFF.

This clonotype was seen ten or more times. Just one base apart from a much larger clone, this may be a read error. The CDR3 DNA reads TGTGCCAGCAGCAATAACTATGGCTACACCTTC. Translating it yields CASSNNYGYTF. The chain uses TRBV2 and TRBJ1-2; D gene unclear. This CDR3 spans 11 amino acids. The germline CDR1 and CDR2 sequences are SNHLY and FYNNEI. V lost 6 bases, J lost 1 base, and 3 bases lay in between.

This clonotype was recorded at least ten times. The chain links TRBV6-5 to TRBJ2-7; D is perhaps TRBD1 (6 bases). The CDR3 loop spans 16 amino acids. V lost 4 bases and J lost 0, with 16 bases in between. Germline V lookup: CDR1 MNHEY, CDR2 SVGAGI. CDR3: CASSSGSDRHSYEQYF. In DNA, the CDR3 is TGTGCCAGCAGTTCCGGATCAGACAGGCACTCCTACGAGCAGTACTTC.

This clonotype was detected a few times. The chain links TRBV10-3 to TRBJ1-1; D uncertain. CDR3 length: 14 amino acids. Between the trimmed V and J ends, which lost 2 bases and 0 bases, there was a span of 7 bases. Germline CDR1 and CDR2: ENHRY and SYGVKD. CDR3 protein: CAISERVLNTEAFF. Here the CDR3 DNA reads TGTGCCATCAGTGAGAGGGTATTGAACACTGAAGCTTTCTTT.

DNA of the CDR3: TGCGCCAGCAGCTCAACAACAGGGACAGGGGGCTCCTACGAGCAGTACTTC. Its protein product is CASSSTTGTGGSYEQYF. The genes are TRBV5-1 and TRBJ2-7; 11 bases fit TRBD1. Trimming cost V 3 bases and J 0 bases; bases outside gene matches: 8. CDR1 and CDR2 (germline): SGHRS, YFSETQ. The CDR3 sequence is 17 residues long.